The table lists the clone carrying this T cell receptor (beta chain) with a few counts. The antigen is not known. Next came a second PCR, run for about 6 to 12 cycles, which used a sample-barcoded 5' primer along with a J-beta primer mix. TCRdb re-called the 5' RACE reads with MiXCR, one entry per CDR3 protein. The repertoire consists of about 940,000 distinct CDR3 sequences, with around 46% occurring once and the leading ten covering around an eighth. The germline V gene encodes CDR1 ENHRY and CDR2 SYGVKD. Trimming took 0 bases from V and 4 from J, leaving 6 bases between them. This CDR3 spans 13 amino acids. This sample is part of a study of blood T cells in healthy people across ages. Overall study results and limits: Because donor CMV status was unknown, expanded clonotype changes were possibly confounded. A strong correlation between TCR beta diversity and naive T cell percentage was seen. Investigators viewed diversity estimates from one million T cells as underestimates, the study reported. Among T cells, TCR beta diversity per million cells dropped roughly linearly as age rose.

The material sequenced was blood. The chain carries TRBV10-3 and TRBJ2-5; D gene uncertain. This sequence was found in a man aged 30 to 39 in good health. Here the CDR3 reads CAISESTRETQYF. The CDR3 DNA reads TGTGCCATCAGTGAGTCGACTCGAGAGACCCAGTACTTC.